The clone carrying this TCR beta chain is categorized as medium-sized. What it binds is unknown. The assay was immunoSEQ multiplex PCR, and TCRdb's table has in-frame clones only and misses some. The data contain about 4,400 clones, around a third of them singletons. These data belong to a study of T cells in localized non-small cell lung cancer. Study findings and constraints: A median of about 58 of the top 100 tumor clones appeared in adjacent lung, which was paired and uninvolved. The greatest T cell clonality was found in uninvolved adjacent lung (higher than in tumor). With higher T cell density in blood came longer overall survival. Only one tumor region was sequenced, so heterogeneity remains possible.

This CDR3 region has 13 residues. Trimming cost V 6 bases and J 2 bases, with 8 bases left between them. The germline CDR1 and CDR2 sequences are MNHGY and SAAAGT. This TCR came from a man aged 35 to 69 with stage II squamous cell lung carcinoma. The chain joins TRBV6-8 to TRBJ1-5; D might be TRBD1 (5 bases). This material consisted of lung tumor tissue, taken before any cancer treatment. This chain's CDR3 is CASSDSRNQPQHF. In nucleotides, the CDR3 is TGTGCCAGCAGCGACAGTCGCAATCAGCCCCAGCATTTT.